The next 6 T cell receptor beta chains were all read from a single sample in a study of blood T cell repertoires in COVID-19. Profiled with immunoSEQ multiplex PCR; TCRdb holds only in-frame clones, not every one. The data hold tens of thousands of clones, with around 90% observed a single time. The specimen sequenced was peripheral blood. These receptors originate from a human donor in a cohort sampled during active COVID-19.

This chain links TRBV5-1 with TRBJ1-6, with 9 positions matching TRBD1. The ends lost 2 bases at V and 10 bases at J; junction bases unmatched: 7. The CDR3 has 15 residues. CDR1 is SGHRS, CDR2 YFSETQ, per germline. The CDR3 DNA sequence: TGCGCCAGCAGCTTCTCGGGACAGGGCCTCTCACCCCTCCACTTT. This translates into CASSFSGQGLSPLHF.

This clone has just a few counts. V gene TRBV27 combines with J gene TRBJ2-3, with TRBD1 as a possible D gene (5 bases). The length of the CDR3 is 14 residues. Trimming shortened V by 2 bases and J by 0 bases, and 6 bases separated the two germline ends. Germline lookup yields CDR1 MNHEY and CDR2 SMNVEV (reference sequence). CDR3 loop: CASSLGASTDTQYF. The CDR3 DNA reads TGTGCCAGCAGTTTAGGGGCTAGCACAGATACGCAGTATTTT.

This chain joins TRBV7-9 and TRBJ2-1, with D tentatively TRBD1 (6 bases). Trimming pared 2 bases from V and 4 bases from J, leaving 15 bases between. The CDR3 has 16 residues. CDR1 and CDR2 from the germline V gene are SEHNR and FQNEAQ (reference sequence). The CDR3 sequence is CASSLWGQGPYNEQFF. The CDR3 DNA sequence: TGTGCCAGCAGCTTATGGGGCCAGGGGCCTTACAATGAGCAGTTCTTC.

The chain joins TRBV30 to TRBJ2-7; 7 bases match TRBD2. The CDR3 length is 12 residues. V shed 8 bases, J shed 2 bases, and the junction held 6 bases outside the gene matches. Germline CDR1 and CDR2: GTSNPN and SVGIG (reference sequence). The CDR3 sequence: CARGGGTYEQYF. The DNA of the CDR3 is TGTGCCCGGGGCGGGGGAACCTACGAGCAGTACTTC.

The chain employs TRBV5-6 and TRBJ2-3, with 9 bases fitting TRBD1. Germline V gene sequence: CDR1 SGHDT, CDR2 YYEEEE. The CDR3 has 16 residues. J was trimmed by 5 bases and V by 4 bases; bases with no gene match: 11. CDR3 DNA sequence: TGTGCCAGCAGCGTAAACAGGGGGCTAAGTGGAGATACGCAGTATTTT. Translated: CASSVNRGLSGDTQYF.

V gene TRBV7-3 combines with J gene TRBJ2-5; 7 nucleotides agree with TRBD2. Per the germline V gene, CDR1 is SGHTA and CDR2 is FQGTGA. The CDR3 runs 13 residues. J was trimmed by 7 bases and V by 6 bases; bases with no gene match: 8. CDR3 nucleotides: TGTGCCAGCAGTTCGAGCGGGGAGGGGACCCAGTACTTC. It yields the protein CASSSSGEGTQYF.